This T cell receptor beta chain appears in the sequencing data of a study of T cells in Graves' hyperthyroidism and ophthalmopathy. In germline, CDR1 is DFQATT, CDR2 SNEGSKA (reference sequence). V was cut by 4 bases and J by 9 bases, with 12 bases left in between. The CDR3 has 11 residues. Clinical symptoms, serum thyroxine and TRAb, thyroid ultrasound and orbital computed tomography together formed the diagnostic basis. This clonotype was counted many times. Amplification targeted TCR beta CDR3 regions from RNA transcripts. TCR CDR3 underwent first-round RT-PCR with the HTBI primer set. TCRdb re-called the multiplex PCR reads through MiXCR, storing one row per CDR3 protein. The table includes 750,000 to 950,000 distinct CDR3 sequences, more than 30% detected once.

This TCR came from a man aged 18 to 29 with Graves' hyperthyroidism. Input material: blood. The chain combines TRBV20-1 with TRBJ2-5, with D possibly matching TRBD2 (5 bases). The CDR3 DNA follows: TGCAGTGCTACCTTCCCCGGGGCCCAGTACTTC. Its translation is CSATFPGAQYF.